This T cell receptor beta chain was profiled in a study of blood T cell repertoires in COVID-19. Study background: The cDNA or gDNA used as material had been derived from T cells, B-cell-depleted T cells, or PBMCs.

The junction had 4 bases not matched to a gene; V was cut back by 3 bases and J by 1 base. CDR1 and CDR2 from the germline V gene are LNHDA and SQIVND (reference sequence). This CDR3 has 15 amino acids. TCRdb's copy holds only in-frame clones and misses some; the assay was immunoSEQ multiplex PCR. The sample lists some 50,000 clones; 75% to 95% were seen once. This TCR came from a man aged 40-49 years with acute or convalescent COVID-19. The chain links TRBV19 to TRBJ2-7; 9 nucleotides align to TRBD1. The material sequenced was peripheral blood. In DNA, the CDR3 is TGTGCCAGTAGTATTCCGGGACAGGGATCCTACGAGCAGTACTTC. Amino acids: CASSIPGQGSYEQYF.